This TCR beta chain was found in a study of blood T cell repertoires in COVID-19. Study-level information: Samples representing acute and convalescent COVID-19 were sourced from the United States, Italy and Spain. T cells, B-cell-depleted T cells, or PBMCs supplied cDNA or gDNA.

Trimming cost V 6 bases and J 9 bases; bases outside gene matches: 5. CDR1 SGDLS and CDR2 YYNGEE come from the germline V gene. This CDR3 region has 14 residues. Study processing details: By means of reference gene primer amplification, nucleated cell counts were estimated. The table came from immunoSEQ multiplex PCR; TCRdb's copy has only in-frame clones and leaves some out. V and J calls plus clone size are reproduced from that table; the DNA served to infer D and trimming. The table has 30,000 or so clones, about 82% seen once. This sequence was found in an elderly man with active COVID-19. J is TRBJ2-3 and V is TRBV9; 15 bases agree with TRBD2. Sequencing input: peripheral blood. Here the CDR3 DNA reads TGTGCCAGCACCGGACTAGCGGGGGGGAACACGCAGTATTTT. Amino acid sequence: CASTGLAGGNTQYF.